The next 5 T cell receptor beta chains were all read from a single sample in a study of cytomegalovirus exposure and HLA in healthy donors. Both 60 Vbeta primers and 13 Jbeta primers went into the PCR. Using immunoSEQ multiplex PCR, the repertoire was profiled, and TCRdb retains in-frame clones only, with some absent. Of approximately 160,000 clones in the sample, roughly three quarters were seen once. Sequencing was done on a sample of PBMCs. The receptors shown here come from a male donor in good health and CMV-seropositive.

DNA for the CDR3: TGTGCCTGGAGTCCTAGCGGGGGGCACCTAAGGGAACACGAGCAGTACTTC. The encoded protein is CAWSPSGGHLREHEQYF. The chain uses TRBV30 and TRBJ2-7; 11 bases are a match to TRBD2. Germline V gene lookup returns CDR1 GTSNPN and CDR2 SVGIG (reference sequence). The CDR3 spans 17 residues. V lost 2 bases to trimming and J lost 5 bases; unmatched junction nucleotides: 14.

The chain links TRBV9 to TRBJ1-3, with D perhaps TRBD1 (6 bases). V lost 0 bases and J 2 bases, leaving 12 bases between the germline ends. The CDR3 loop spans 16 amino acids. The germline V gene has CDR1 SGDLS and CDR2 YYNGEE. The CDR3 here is CASSVDGQGTGNTIYF. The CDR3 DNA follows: TGTGCCAGCAGCGTAGACGGCCAGGGGACTGGAAACACCATATATTTT.

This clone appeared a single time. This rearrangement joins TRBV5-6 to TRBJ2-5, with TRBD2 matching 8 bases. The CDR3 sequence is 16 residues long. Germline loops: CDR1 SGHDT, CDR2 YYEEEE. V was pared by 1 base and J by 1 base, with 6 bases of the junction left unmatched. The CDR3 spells CASSLLPGGRQETQYF. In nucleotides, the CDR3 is TGTGCCAGCAGCTTGTTGCCGGGGGGGCGCCAAGAGACCCAGTACTTC.

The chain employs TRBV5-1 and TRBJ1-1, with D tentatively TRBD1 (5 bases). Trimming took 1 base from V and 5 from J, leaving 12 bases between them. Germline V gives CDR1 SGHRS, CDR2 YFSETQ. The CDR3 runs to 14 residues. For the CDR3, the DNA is TGCGCCAGCAGCTTGACCGGGGGGGATACTGAAGCTTTCTTT. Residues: CASSLTGGDTEAFF.

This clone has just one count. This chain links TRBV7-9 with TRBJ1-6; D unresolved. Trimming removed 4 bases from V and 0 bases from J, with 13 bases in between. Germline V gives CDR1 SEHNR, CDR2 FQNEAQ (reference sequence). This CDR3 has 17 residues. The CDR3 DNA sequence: TGTGCCAGCAGCTCCATGAGAGGGAACTCCTATAATTCACCCCTCCACTTT. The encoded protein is CASSSMRGNSYNSPLHF.